This paragraph reports one TCR beta chain. Each CDR3 protein is one row after TCRdb ran MiXCR on the 5' RACE reads. There are 35,000 to 50,000 distinct CDR3 sequences in the sample; around 20% occur only once, and about 3.8% lies in the top ten. The germline V gene encodes CDR1 LNHNV and CDR2 YYDKDF (reference sequence). The V end lost 3 bases, the J end lost 2 bases, and 16 bases lay between the germline ends. CDR3 size: 16 residues. Cells sorted as Tregs were CD4+, CD25+ and CD127-/low. The genes are TRBV15 and TRBJ2-5; D is possibly TRBD2 (5 bases). This clonotype was obtained from a female donor with breast cancer. Sequences were obtained from Tregs sorted from blood. The CDR3 DNA follows: TGTGCCACCAGCAGGGGCTTATCGTCGGGACAAGAGACCCAGTACTTC. Translation gives CATSRGLSSGQETQYF.